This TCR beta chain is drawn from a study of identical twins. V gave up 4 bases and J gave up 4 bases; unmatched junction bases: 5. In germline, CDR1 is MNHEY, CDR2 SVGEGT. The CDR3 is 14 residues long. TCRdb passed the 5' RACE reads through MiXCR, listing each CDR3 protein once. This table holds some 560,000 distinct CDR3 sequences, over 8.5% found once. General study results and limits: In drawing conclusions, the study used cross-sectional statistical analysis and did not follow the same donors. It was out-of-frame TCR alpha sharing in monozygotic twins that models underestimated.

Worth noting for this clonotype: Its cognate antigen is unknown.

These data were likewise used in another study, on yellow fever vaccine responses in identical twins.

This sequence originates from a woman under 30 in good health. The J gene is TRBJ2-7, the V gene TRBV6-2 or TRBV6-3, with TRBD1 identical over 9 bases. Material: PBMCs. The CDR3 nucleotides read TGTGCCAGCAGTTCGTGGGGACAGGGATACGAGCAGTACTTC. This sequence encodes CASSSWGQGYEQYF.